The clone carrying this T cell receptor beta chain was picked up one time. Germline CDR1 LNHDA, CDR2 SQIVND (reference sequence). Trimming shortened V by 4 bases and J by 4 bases, and 10 bases separated the two germline ends. The CDR3 runs 14 residues. The record originates from a study of blood T cell repertoires in COVID-19. The method was immunoSEQ multiplex PCR; TCRdb's version includes in-frame clones alone and lacks a portion of them. The repertoire holds about 67,000 clones, with roughly 85% as singletons. The V gene is TRBV19, the J gene TRBJ2-2; perhaps TRBD2 as D (5 bases). Source material: peripheral blood. The sequence was obtained from a human donor in a cohort sampled during active COVID-19. This chain's CDR3 is CASSRGLTTGELFF. The CDR3 coding sequence is TGTGCCAGTAGTAGAGGGTTGACCACCGGGGAGCTGTTTTTT.